These 18 T cell receptor beta chains originate from one sample sequenced in a study of Ad26.COV2.S vaccination and SARS-CoV-2 variants. Treatment here: roughly 19 received Ad26.COV2.S at low or high dose, single or two shots; roughly 5 received placebo; per-sample allocation not given. Day 63 after the first injection of vaccine or placebo was the sampling time. Here immunoSEQ multiplex PCR was the method, and the copy in TCRdb shows in-frame clones only, minus some. The repertoire holds around 400,000 clones, with approximately 90% as singletons. The sequencing used peripheral blood, collected in a trial of Ad26.COV2.S vaccine versus placebo. These receptors all come from a person aged 18-65 years who received the Ad26.COV2.S COVID-19 vaccine or a placebo.

The chain is built from TRBV4-1 and TRBJ2-7, with 9 nucleotides matching TRBD1. Germline CDR1 reads MGHRA; CDR2 reads YSYEKL. This CDR3 is built from 15 residues. V trimming: 4 bases; J trimming: 0 bases; junction bases outside the gene matches: 4. In nucleotides, the CDR3 is TGCGCCAGCAGCCCGGGACAGGGCAGCTCCTACGAGCAGTACTTC. Its translation: CASSPGQGSSYEQYF.

The CDR3 sequence is CASSFPGEDTEAFF. CDR3 in DNA: TGTGCCAGCAGCTTCCCAGGGGAGGACACTGAAGCTTTCTTT. The chain uses TRBV7-9 and TRBJ1-1; possibly TRBD1 for D (6 bases). Germline lookup yields CDR1 SEHNR and CDR2 FQNEAQ (reference sequence). V lost 3 bases and J lost 3, with 11 bases in between. The CDR3 has 14 residues.

This chain uses TRBV15 with TRBJ2-7; perhaps TRBD2 as D (6 bases). Trimming took off 1 base at V and 3 bases at J, with 13 bases between the two ends. Germline CDR1 and CDR2: LNHNV and YYDKDF (reference sequence). The CDR3 sequence is 15 residues long. CDR3 in amino acids: CATSRGRGSGYEQYF. For the CDR3, the DNA is TGTGCCACCAGCAGAGGGAGGGGATCAGGCTACGAGCAGTACTTC.

The V gene is TRBV28, the J gene TRBJ2-7; 8 bases agree with TRBD1. CDR1 and CDR2 from the germline V gene are MDHEN and SYDVKM. The CDR3 has 16 residues. Trimming removed 1 base from V and 1 base from J; junction bases left unmatched: 6. Here the CDR3 reads CASSLFQGAKSYEQYF. CDR3 DNA: TGTGCCAGCAGTTTATTTCAGGGGGCTAAGTCCTACGAGCAGTACTTC.

This clone has a single count. J is TRBJ1-1 and V is TRBV12-3 or TRBV12-4; D is possibly TRBD1 (5 bases). The CDR3 totals 13 residues. Trimming took 5 bases from V and 2 from J, leaving 9 bases between them. CDR3 loop: CASSATVNTEAFF. The CDR3 DNA reads TGTGCCAGCAGTGCGACAGTTAACACTGAAGCTTTCTTT.

CDR3: CASSEGTMTAFF. DNA of the CDR3: TGTGCCAGCAGTGAGGGGACGATGACGGCTTTCTTT. This chain joins TRBV6-1 and TRBJ1-1; D perhaps matches TRBD1 (5 bases). CDR3 length equals 12 residues. Germline V CDR1 and CDR2: MNHNS, SASEGT. V was trimmed by 3 bases and J by 11 bases, leaving 13 bases between them.

V gene TRBV28 combines with J gene TRBJ1-5; maybe TRBD1 (5 bases). Germline values: CDR1 MDHEN, CDR2 SYDVKM. The CDR3 contains 14 residues. Between the trimmed V and J ends, which lost 7 bases and 4 bases, there was a span of 14 bases. The CDR3 region is CASTQWGSNQPQHF. Written as DNA, the CDR3 is TGTGCCAGCACTCAGTGGGGGAGTAATCAGCCCCAGCATTTT.

The rearrangement uses TRBV19 and TRBJ2-1; 11 bases map to TRBD2. J was trimmed by 4 bases and V by 5 bases; bases with no gene match: 4. This CDR3 is built from 15 residues. From germline, CDR1 is LNHDA and CDR2 SQIVND (reference sequence). DNA for the CDR3: TGTGCCAGTAGTTTGACTAGCGGGGAGTACAATGAGCAGTTCTTC. Protein sequence: CASSLTSGEYNEQFF.

The rearrangement links TRBV6-6 to TRBJ2-1, with 9 bases that match TRBD1. The CDR3 is made up of 14 amino acids. The junction had 8 bases not matched to a gene; V was cut back by 6 bases and J by 8 bases. The germline gives CDR1 MNHNY, CDR2 SVGAGI (reference sequence). The CDR3: CASRRQGDVDEQFF. The CDR3, as DNA: TGTGCCAGCAGGAGACAGGGGGATGTAGATGAGCAGTTCTTC.

The rearrangement joins TRBV6-5 to TRBJ2-5; a weak D match, TRBD2 (6 bases). The CDR3 totals 16 residues. CDR1 and CDR2 (germline): MNHEY, SVGAGI. The ends were cut back, 4 bases at V and 4 bases at J, with 19 bases in the middle. CDR3 sequence: CASSSDFTGVRETQYF. The CDR3 bases are TGTGCCAGCAGTTCGGATTTTACGGGAGTTAGAGAGACCCAGTACTTC.

The CDR3 spells CASSLDRGGYTF. The CDR3, as DNA: TGTGCCAGCAGCCTTGACAGGGGAGGCTACACCTTC. The chain combines TRBV2 with TRBJ1-2, with 8 bases matching TRBD1. Trimming at V came to 6 bases and at J to 8 bases, leaving 5 bases not matched to a gene. CDR3 length equals 12 residues. Germline CDR1 is SNHLY and CDR2 is FYNNEI.

This rearrangement joins TRBV15 to TRBJ1-1, with D unclear. Germline loops: CDR1 LNHNV, CDR2 YYDKDF (reference sequence). V was cut by 6 bases and J by 1 base, with 6 bases left in between. This CDR3 has 12 residues. CDR3 nucleotides: TGTGCCACCAGGAGTTCGAACACTGAAGCTTTCTTT. Amino acids: CATRSSNTEAFF.

This clone was detected once. This sequence joins TRBV19 and TRBJ2-7; D possibly corresponds to TRBD1 (6 bases). This CDR3 contains 15 residues. V lost 1 base to trimming and J lost 4 bases, with 14 bases between them. The V gene's germline CDR1 is LNHDA and CDR2 SQIVND (reference sequence). The CDR3 DNA follows: TGTGCCAGTAGTATAGCGGAAACAGGGATTTACGAGCAGTACTTC. Amino acids: CASSIAETGIYEQYF.

For the CDR3, the DNA is TGCGCCAGCAGCTTGGCACAGGGGGCGCGGTACGAGCAGTACTTC. This sequence encodes CASSLAQGARYEQYF. The chain couples TRBV5-1 to TRBJ2-7; 9 bases agree with TRBD1. V lost 0 bases to trimming and J lost 4 bases; unmatched junction nucleotides: 5. The CDR3 sequence is 15 residues long. CDR1 and CDR2 (germline): SGHRS, YFSETQ.

The table lists this clone with a few counts. The V call is TRBV10-2, the J call TRBJ2-7; 7 nucleotides agree with TRBD2. The junction had 18 bases not matched to a gene; V was cut back by 7 bases and J by 3 bases. The CDR3 has 17 residues. Looked up from germline, CDR1 is WSHSY and CDR2 is SAAADI. For the CDR3, the DNA is TGCGCCAGCACCCGAGAGGGATCTGGCGGGACTAACTACGAGCAGTACTTC. This translates into CASTREGSGGTNYEQYF.

CDR3 in amino acids: CASSSLAGEIYNEQFF. For the CDR3, the DNA is TGTGCCAGCAGTTCCCTAGCGGGAGAGATTTACAATGAGCAGTTCTTC. The chain is built from TRBV6-2 or TRBV6-3 and TRBJ2-1; TRBD2 matches 10 bases. The CDR3 is 16 amino acids. Germline CDR1 reads MNHEY; CDR2 reads SVGEGT. V gave up 4 bases and J gave up 4 bases; unmatched junction bases: 7.

The chain links TRBV25-1 to TRBJ2-3; 7 bases align to TRBD2. Germline CDR1 is MGHDK and CDR2 is SYGVNS. Unmatched junction bases numbered 9, after V lost 4 bases and J lost 2 bases. This CDR3 region has 16 residues. CDR3 residues: CASSGGSSGNTDTQYF. In DNA, the CDR3 is TGTGCCAGCAGTGGGGGCTCTAGCGGAAACACAGATACGCAGTATTTT.

This clone occurred a few times. The chain employs TRBV18 and TRBJ1-1; a possible D gene is TRBD1 (6 bases). V was shortened by 5 bases and J by 0 bases, with 10 bases between the two germline ends. The CDR3 loop spans 14 amino acids. CDR1 KGHSH and CDR2 LQKENI come from the germline V gene. CDR3 region: CASSSGQLNTEAFF. As DNA, the CDR3 is TGTGCCAGCTCAAGCGGACAGTTGAACACTGAAGCTTTCTTT.